These 25 T cell receptor beta chains originate from one sample sequenced in a study of cytomegalovirus exposure and HLA in healthy donors. The primer mix had 60 Vbeta and 13 Jbeta primers. The data were produced by immunoSEQ multiplex PCR, yet TCRdb's version contains in-frame clones alone and is incomplete. The table has around 120,000 clones, about 75% seen once; the top ten hold around 28%. Input material: PBMCs. The source is a man aged 60-69 years in good health and CMV-seropositive.

This chain links TRBV5-4 with TRBJ1-3; 10 nucleotides agree with TRBD1. Trimming took 3 bases from V and 1 from J; bases not matched to a gene: 1. From germline, CDR1 is SGHNT and CDR2 YYREEE (reference sequence). CDR3 size: 15 residues. The CDR3 sequence: CASSSDRGSGNTIYF. The CDR3 DNA is TGTGCCAGCAGCTCGGACAGGGGGTCTGGAAACACCATATATTTT.

J is TRBJ1-4 and V is TRBV7-9; weak D call: TRBD1 (5 bases). Germline assignment: CDR1 SEHNR and CDR2 FQNEAQ (reference sequence). The CDR3 contains 14 residues. Trimming pared 7 bases from V and 6 bases from J, leaving 15 bases between. CDR3 amino acids: CASTLGGGYEKLFF. In DNA form, the CDR3 reads TGTGCCAGCACCCTGGGCGGGGGTTATGAAAAACTGTTTTTT.

The chain is built from TRBV5-1 and TRBJ2-7; 7 bases agree with TRBD2. Germline V gene data show CDR1 as SGHRS and CDR2 as YFSETQ. The ends lost 2 bases at V and 6 bases at J; junction bases unmatched: 8. The CDR3 is made up of 14 amino acids. The CDR3 here is CASSFGGGTPEQYF. In DNA form, the CDR3 reads TGCGCCAGCAGCTTCGGGGGAGGGACTCCCGAGCAGTACTTC.

This sequence joins TRBV9 and TRBJ2-1; 10 bases map to TRBD2. CDR3 size: 16 residues. Germline V gene sequence: CDR1 SGDLS, CDR2 YYNGEE. J lost 5 bases, V lost 3 bases, and 8 bases had no gene match. CDR3 DNA sequence: TGTGCCAGCAGCGGCTCTAGCGGGGGTCCCCACAATGAGCAGTTCTTC. Translating gives CASSGSSGGPHNEQFF.

The CDR3 DNA is TGTGCCAGCAGCCTACAGGGGGCCCGCACTGAAGCTTTCTTT. Translating it yields CASSLQGARTEAFF. This rearrangement joins TRBV7-3 to TRBJ1-1, with 9 bases identical to TRBD1. Germline V CDR1 and CDR2: SGHTA, FQGTGA. V dropped 5 bases and J dropped 4; count of bases not matched to a gene: 5. The CDR3 is made up of 14 amino acids. Variable domain in full (rest from reference TRBV7-3 and TRBJ1-1): GAGVSQTPSNKVTEKGKYVELRCDPISGHTALYWYRQSLGQGPEFLIYFQGTGAADDSGLPNDRFFAVRPEGSVSTLKIQRTERGDSAVYLCASSLQGARTEAFFGQGTRLTVV.

The chain combines TRBV5-1 with TRBJ1-2; D unresolved. V shed 4 bases and J shed 4 bases, with 11 bases lying between them. Germline V lookup: CDR1 SGHRS, CDR2 YFSETQ. This CDR3 has 13 amino acids. The CDR3 here is CASSPEGVYGYTF. The CDR3 DNA sequence: TGCGCCAGCAGCCCGGAGGGCGTCTATGGCTACACCTTC.

Regarding this clone: Germline is not matched at one junction end, which may reflect a read error. V is TRBV7-8 and J is TRBJ1-5; 8 bases are a match to TRBD1. Germline-derived CDR1 and CDR2 are SGHVS and FQNEAQ. The CDR3 has 14 amino acids. In DNA, the CDR3 is TGTGCCAGCACCTTAACAGGGGGGGGTCAGCCCCAGCATTTT. This translates into CASTLTGGGQPQHF.

The DNA for the CDR3 is TGTGCCAGCAGTTTCGGACAATACACCGGGGAGCTGTTTTTT. It yields the protein CASSFGQYTGELFF. The V call is TRBV27, the J call TRBJ2-2, with TRBD1 as a possible D gene (5 bases). The CDR3 covers 14 residues. Germline CDR1 and CDR2: MNHEY and SMNVEV (reference sequence). V lost 3 bases to trimming and J lost 3 bases, with 8 bases between them.

The CDR3 sequence is CASSDPAGGYEQYF. The CDR3 coding sequence is TGTGCCAGCAGTGATCCAGCGGGAGGCTACGAGCAGTACTTC. This rearrangement joins TRBV6-1 to TRBJ2-7; 9 nucleotides match TRBD2. Trimming cost V 3 bases and J 3 bases; bases outside gene matches: 3. The CDR3 has 14 amino acids. Germline V gene lookup returns CDR1 MNHNS and CDR2 SASEGT.

The rearrangement joins TRBV7-3 to TRBJ2-1; 7 bases map to TRBD1. V trimming: 5 bases; J trimming: 5 bases; junction bases outside the gene matches: 9. The CDR3 sequence is 15 residues long. Germline CDR1 is SGHTA and CDR2 is FQGTGA. In DNA, the CDR3 is TGTGCCAGCAGCACCGCAGGGGGTACGGACAATGAGCAGTTCTTC. Amino acid sequence: CASSTAGGTDNEQFF.

The CDR3, as DNA: TGTGCCAGCAAGCAGGGGCTCTCGCAGTATTTT. It translates to CASKQGLSQYF. V and J are TRBV6-5 and TRBJ2-3; D may be TRBD1 (6 bases). Trimming took off 7 bases at V and 10 bases at J, with 12 bases between the two ends. Germline lookup yields CDR1 MNHEY and CDR2 SVGAGI. The CDR3 has 11 residues.

As DNA, the CDR3 is TGCGCCAGCAGCTTGGTAGAGTACAATGAGCAGTTCTTC. This encodes CASSLVEYNEQFF. V gene TRBV5-1 combines with J gene TRBJ2-1; no clear D gene. The CDR3 is 13 residues long. The V end was cut by 0 bases, the J end by 4 bases, with 5 bases between. Germline values: CDR1 SGHRS, CDR2 YFSETQ.

This clone was observed a handful of times. The chain is built from TRBV19 and TRBJ1-6, with 8 bases that match TRBD1. Germline V lookup: CDR1 LNHDA, CDR2 SQIVND (reference sequence). Losses at the gene ends were 4 bases for V and 8 bases for J; bases not matched to a gene: 1. This CDR3 is built from 13 residues. This CDR3 reads CASSTDRDSPLHF. The CDR3, as DNA: TGTGCCAGTAGTACGGACAGGGATTCACCCCTCCACTTT.

As regards this clone: The same CDR3 arises from other DNA sequences in this sample as well. The J gene is TRBJ1-2, the V gene TRBV28, with TRBD1 identical over 7 bases. Per germline, CDR1 MDHEN and CDR2 SYDVKM. Trimming at V came to 3 bases and at J to 4 bases, leaving 2 bases not matched to a gene. This CDR3 is built from 13 residues. CDR3 nucleotides: TGTGCCAGCAGTTTGTCAGGGGGCTATGGCTACACCTTC. Residues: CASSLSGGYGYTF.

This chain links TRBV6-1 with TRBJ1-3; TRBD1 matches 8 bases. J was trimmed by 0 bases and V by 2 bases; bases with no gene match: 6. This CDR3 has 17 amino acids. CDR1 MNHNS and CDR2 SASEGT come from the germline V gene. CDR3 in amino acids: CASSERVRGHSGNTIYF. Written as DNA, the CDR3 is TGTGCCAGCAGTGAAAGGGTCAGGGGGCACTCTGGAAACACCATATATTTT.

In its sample, this clone was seen a few times. V is TRBV6-1 and J is TRBJ1-5, with a tentative D call TRBD1 (6 bases). Germline values: CDR1 MNHNS, CDR2 SASEGT. This CDR3 is built from 16 residues. V dropped 1 base and J dropped 2 bases, with 12 bases sitting between them. This CDR3 reads CASSEGQGIRNQPQHF. The CDR3 DNA follows: TGTGCCAGCAGTGAAGGGCAGGGGATCCGCAATCAGCCCCAGCATTTT.

V gene TRBV28 combines with J gene TRBJ1-1, with D possibly TRBD1 on 5 matching bases. In germline, CDR1 is MDHEN, CDR2 SYDVKM. This CDR3 contains 14 residues. The V and J ends lost 3 bases and 5 bases respectively, with 13 bases between them. The CDR3 nucleotides read TGTGCCAGCAGTTTTATCGGGGGAAGGACTGAAGCTTTCTTT. Its protein product is CASSFIGGRTEAFF.

This sequence joins TRBV30 and TRBJ2-7, with 7 bases identical to TRBD1. The CDR3 contains 13 residues. The V and J ends lost 0 bases and 6 bases, in that order; junction bases with no gene match: 5. Germline V lookup: CDR1 GTSNPN, CDR2 SVGIG (reference sequence). The CDR3 spells CAWSVGQGVEQYF. The CDR3 DNA reads as TGTGCCTGGAGTGTAGGGCAGGGGGTCGAGCAGTACTTC.

This chain uses TRBV4-1 with TRBJ2-1, with a possible D match to TRBD1 (5 bases). With 0 bases removed from V and 8 bases from J, the gap between germline ends came to 17 bases. The CDR3 consists of 16 residues. CDR1 MGHRA and CDR2 YSYEKL come from the germline V gene. The DNA of the CDR3 is TGCGCCAGCAGCCAAGATGGGTGGGGCAGCAAGGATGAGCAGTTCTTC. Its protein is CASSQDGWGSKDEQFF.

The genes are TRBV5-6 and TRBJ2-3; D might be TRBD2 (6 bases). From germline, CDR1 is SGHDT and CDR2 YYEEEE. The CDR3 covers 14 residues. V gave up 4 bases and J gave up 5 bases, with 14 bases separating them. The DNA of the CDR3 is TGTGCCAGCAGCACGGGACTTCAGGTAGATACGCAGTATTTT. Its translation is CASSTGLQVDTQYF.

This clone appeared a single time. CDR3 nucleotides: TGTGCCTGGAGTGCCGGGACAGCCCACGTCTACACCTTC. Translated: CAWSAGTAHVYTF. The chain employs TRBV30 and TRBJ1-2; TRBD1 matches at 7 bases. Germline CDR1 GTSNPN, CDR2 SVGIG (reference sequence). V shed 1 base, J shed 10 bases, and the junction held 9 bases outside the gene matches. The length of the CDR3 is 13 residues.

The rearrangement links TRBV15 to TRBJ2-2, with a tentative D call TRBD1 (5 bases). Germline V CDR1 and CDR2: LNHNV, YYDKDF (reference sequence). The germline V and J ends were trimmed by 10 bases and 7 bases, with 22 bases remaining between them. The CDR3 extends over 15 amino acids. CDR3 DNA: TGTGCCATACCACGGTTAAGGGGAAGCGACGGGGAGCTGTTTTTT. Translated, it gives CAIPRLRGSDGELFF.

The chain combines TRBV4-1 with TRBJ1-5, with no clear D. Trimming cost V 1 base and J 7 bases, with 11 bases left between them. This CDR3 has 14 residues. Germline lookup yields CDR1 MGHRA and CDR2 YSYEKL. The CDR3 nucleotides read TGCGCCAGCAGCCAAGTTCTGGCATCCCAGCCCCAGCATTTT. This translates into CASSQVLASQPQHF.

This CDR3 reads CATSTGRDSYGYTF. The CDR3 DNA reads TGTGCCACCAGCACCGGCCGGGACAGCTATGGCTACACCTTC. The chain uses TRBV15 and TRBJ1-2; 7 bases are shared with TRBD1. V was pared by 4 bases and J by 4 bases, with 6 bases of the junction left unmatched. The CDR3 is made up of 14 amino acids. CDR1 and CDR2 from the germline V gene are LNHNV and YYDKDF (reference sequence).

This chain links TRBV5-1 with TRBJ1-1, with TRBD1 identical over 7 bases. This CDR3 has 14 amino acids. The germline gives CDR1 SGHRS, CDR2 YFSETQ. V was clipped by 6 bases and J by 4 bases; unmatched bases: 9. The CDR3 nucleotides read TGCGCCAGCAACGAGGGGGCGTGGACCACTGAAGCTTTCTTT. It translates to CASNEGAWTTEAFF.